Reported below is one TCR beta chain. Per the study methods: Estimated nucleated cell counts came from reference gene primer amplification. The protocol was immunoSEQ multiplex PCR, while the TCRdb copy is restricted to in-frame clones and leaves out a portion. The DNA was the basis for D and trimming; V, J and clone size are from that table. In the table there are approximately 120,000 clones, about 90% of which are singletons. These data belong to a study of blood T cell repertoires in COVID-19. The CDR3 spans 14 residues. V dropped 4 bases and J dropped 4 bases, with 10 bases sitting between them. Germline CDR1 reads SGHNT; CDR2 reads YENEEA.

The gene calls are TRBV11-3 and TRBJ2-2, with D possibly matching TRBD1 (5 bases). This TCR was recovered from a man aged 50-60 years with COVID-19, enrolled during active disease. Sequencing used peripheral blood. The CDR3 DNA reads TGTGCCAGCAGCTGGCTAGACAGCACCGGGGAGCTGTTTTTT. This sequence encodes CASSWLDSTGELFF.